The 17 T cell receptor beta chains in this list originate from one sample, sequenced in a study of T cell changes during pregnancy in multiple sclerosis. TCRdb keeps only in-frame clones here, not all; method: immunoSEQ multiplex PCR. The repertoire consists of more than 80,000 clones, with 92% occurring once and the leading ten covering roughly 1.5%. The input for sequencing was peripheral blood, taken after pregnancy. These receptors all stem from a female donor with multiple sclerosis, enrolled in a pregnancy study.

CDR3 sequence: CASSMQGPGGYQPQHF. CDR3 sequence (DNA): TGTGCCAGTAGTATGCAGGGGCCCGGGGGGTATCAGCCCCAGCATTTT. The rearrangement uses TRBV19 and TRBJ1-5; a weak D match, TRBD1 (6 bases). Deletions cut 3 bases from V and 5 bases from J, with 17 bases between. Germline-derived CDR1 and CDR2 are LNHDA and SQIVND (reference sequence). The CDR3 loop spans 16 amino acids. The complete variable domain, with remaining parts taken from reference TRBV19 and TRBJ1-5, reads DGGITQSPKYLFRKEGQNVTLSCEQNLNHDAMYWYRQDPGQGLRLIYYSQIVNDFQKGDIAEGYSVSREKKESFPLTVTSAQKNPTAFYLCASSMQGPGGYQPQHFGDGTRLSIL.

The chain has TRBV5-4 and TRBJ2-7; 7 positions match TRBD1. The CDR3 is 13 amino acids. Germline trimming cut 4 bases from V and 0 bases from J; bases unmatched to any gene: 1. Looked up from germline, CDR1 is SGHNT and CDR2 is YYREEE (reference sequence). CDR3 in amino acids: CASSNRGSYEQYF. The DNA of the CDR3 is TGTGCCAGCAGCAACAGGGGCTCCTACGAGCAGTACTTC.

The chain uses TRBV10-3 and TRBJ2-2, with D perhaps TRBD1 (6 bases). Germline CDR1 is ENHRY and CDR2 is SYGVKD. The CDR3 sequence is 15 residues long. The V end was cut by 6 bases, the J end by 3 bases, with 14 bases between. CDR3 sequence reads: CAISDRPSDTGELFF. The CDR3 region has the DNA TGTGCCATCAGCGACAGGCCGTCGGACACCGGGGAGCTGTTTTTT.

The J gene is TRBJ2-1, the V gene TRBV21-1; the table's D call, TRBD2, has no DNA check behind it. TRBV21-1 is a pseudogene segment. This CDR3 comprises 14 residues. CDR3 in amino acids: CASSRAGGPDEQFF. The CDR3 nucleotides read TGTGCCAGCAGCAGAGCGGGGGGGCCCGATGAGCAGTTCTTC.

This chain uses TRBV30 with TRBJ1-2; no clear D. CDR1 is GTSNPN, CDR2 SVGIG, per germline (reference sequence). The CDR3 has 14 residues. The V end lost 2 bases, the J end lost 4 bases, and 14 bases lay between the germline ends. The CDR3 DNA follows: TGTGCCTGGAGTATCGTGGAGGAGGGCTATGGCTACACCTTC. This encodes CAWSIVEEGYGYTF. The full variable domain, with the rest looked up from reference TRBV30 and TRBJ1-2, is SQTIHQWPATLVQPVGSPLSLECTVEGTSNPNLYWYRQAAGRGLQLLFYSVGIGQISSEVPQNLSASRPQDRQFILSSKKLLLSDSGFYLCAWSIVEEGYGYTFGSGTRLTVV.

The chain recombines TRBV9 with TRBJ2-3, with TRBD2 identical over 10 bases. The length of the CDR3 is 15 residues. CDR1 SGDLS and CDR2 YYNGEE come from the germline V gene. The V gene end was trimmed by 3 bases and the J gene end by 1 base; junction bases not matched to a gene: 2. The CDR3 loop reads CASSASGGGTDTQYF. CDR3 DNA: TGTGCCAGCAGCGCGAGCGGGGGGGGCACAGATACGCAGTATTTT.

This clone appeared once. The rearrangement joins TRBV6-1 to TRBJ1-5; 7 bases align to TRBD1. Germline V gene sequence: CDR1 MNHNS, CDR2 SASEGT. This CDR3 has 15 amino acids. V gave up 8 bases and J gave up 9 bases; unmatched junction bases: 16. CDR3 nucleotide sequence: TGTGCCAGCCCCCCAACCCAAGGGGGCTGGGCGCCCCAGCATTTT. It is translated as CASPPTQGGWAPQHF.

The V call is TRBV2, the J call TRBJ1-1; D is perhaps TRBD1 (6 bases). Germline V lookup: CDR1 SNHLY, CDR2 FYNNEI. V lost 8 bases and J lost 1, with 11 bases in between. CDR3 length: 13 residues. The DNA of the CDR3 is TGTGCCAGCGGGGGCCCCCAGAACACTGAAGCTTTCTTT. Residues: CASGGPQNTEAFF.

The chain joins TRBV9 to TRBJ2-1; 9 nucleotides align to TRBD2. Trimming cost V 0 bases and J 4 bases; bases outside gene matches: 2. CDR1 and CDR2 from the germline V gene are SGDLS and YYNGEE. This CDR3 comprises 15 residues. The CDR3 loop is CASSVVSGSYNEQFF. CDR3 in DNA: TGTGCCAGCAGCGTAGTTAGCGGGAGTTACAATGAGCAGTTCTTC.

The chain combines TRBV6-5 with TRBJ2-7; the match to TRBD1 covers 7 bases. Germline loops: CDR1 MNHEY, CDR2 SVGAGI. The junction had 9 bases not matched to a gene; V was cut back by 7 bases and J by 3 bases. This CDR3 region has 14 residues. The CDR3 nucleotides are TGTGCCAGCACCGAACCGGGACAGAACTACGAGCAGTACTTC. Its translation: CASTEPGQNYEQYF.

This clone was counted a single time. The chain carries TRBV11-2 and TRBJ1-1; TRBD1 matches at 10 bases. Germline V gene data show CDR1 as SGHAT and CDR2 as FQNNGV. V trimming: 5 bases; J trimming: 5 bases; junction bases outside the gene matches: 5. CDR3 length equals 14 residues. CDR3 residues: CASSPRDRGTEAFF. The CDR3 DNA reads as TGTGCCAGCAGCCCGCGGGACAGGGGTACTGAAGCTTTCTTT.

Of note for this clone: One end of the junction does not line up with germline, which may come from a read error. As DNA, the CDR3 is TGTGCCAGCAGTTTAGAGACAGGGAATGAGCAGTACTTC. Encoded protein: CASSLETGNEQYF. The chain joins TRBV7-9 to TRBJ2-7; 7 nucleotides agree with TRBD1. Germline CDR1 and CDR2: SEHNR and FQNEAQ (reference sequence). The CDR3 has 13 amino acids.

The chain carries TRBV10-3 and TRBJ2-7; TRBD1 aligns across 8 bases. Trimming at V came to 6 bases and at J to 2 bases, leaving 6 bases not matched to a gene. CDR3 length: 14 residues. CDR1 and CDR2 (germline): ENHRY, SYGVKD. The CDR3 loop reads CAIRRGQGTYEQYF. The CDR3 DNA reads TGTGCCATCAGGCGTGGACAGGGAACCTACGAGCAGTACTTC.

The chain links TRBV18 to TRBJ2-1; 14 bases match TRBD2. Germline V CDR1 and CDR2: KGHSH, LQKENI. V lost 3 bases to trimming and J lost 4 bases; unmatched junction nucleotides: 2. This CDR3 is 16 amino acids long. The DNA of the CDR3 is TGTGCCAGCTCACCTCGACTAGCGGGAGGGTACAATGAGCAGTTCTTC. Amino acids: CASSPRLAGGYNEQFF.

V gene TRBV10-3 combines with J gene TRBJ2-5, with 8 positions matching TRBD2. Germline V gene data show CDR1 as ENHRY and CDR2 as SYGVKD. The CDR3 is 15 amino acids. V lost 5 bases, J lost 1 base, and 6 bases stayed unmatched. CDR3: CAISNPSGLQETQYF. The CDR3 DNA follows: TGTGCCATCAGTAACCCTAGCGGGCTCCAAGAGACCCAGTACTTC.

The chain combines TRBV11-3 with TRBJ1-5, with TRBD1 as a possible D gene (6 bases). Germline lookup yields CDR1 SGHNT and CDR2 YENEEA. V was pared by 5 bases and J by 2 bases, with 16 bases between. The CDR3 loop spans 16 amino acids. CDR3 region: CASSIQGYVGNQPQHF. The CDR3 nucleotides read TGTGCCAGCAGCATACAGGGTTACGTGGGCAATCAGCCCCAGCATTTT.

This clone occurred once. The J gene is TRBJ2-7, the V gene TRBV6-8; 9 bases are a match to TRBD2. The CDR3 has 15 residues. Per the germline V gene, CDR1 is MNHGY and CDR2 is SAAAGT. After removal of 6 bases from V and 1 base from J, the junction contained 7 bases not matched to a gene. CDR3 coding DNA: TGTGCCAGCAGGCTACTAGCGGGTAATTCCTACGAGCAGTACTTC. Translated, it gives CASRLLAGNSYEQYF.